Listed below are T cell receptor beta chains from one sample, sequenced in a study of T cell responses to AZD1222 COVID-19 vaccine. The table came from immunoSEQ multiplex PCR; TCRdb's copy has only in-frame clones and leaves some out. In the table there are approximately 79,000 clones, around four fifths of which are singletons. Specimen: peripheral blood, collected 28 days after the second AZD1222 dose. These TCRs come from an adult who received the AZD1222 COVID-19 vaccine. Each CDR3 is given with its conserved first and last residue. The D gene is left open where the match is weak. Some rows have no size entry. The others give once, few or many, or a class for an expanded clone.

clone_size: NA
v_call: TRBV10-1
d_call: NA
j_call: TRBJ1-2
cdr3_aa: CASSESTVNYGYTF
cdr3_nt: TGCGCCAGCAGTGAGTCGACGGTAAACTATGGCTACACCTTC

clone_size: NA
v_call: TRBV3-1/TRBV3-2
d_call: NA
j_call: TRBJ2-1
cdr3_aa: CASSQGNGIIEQFF
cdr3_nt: TGTGCCAGCAGCCAAGGAAACGGGATCATTGAGCAGTTCTTC

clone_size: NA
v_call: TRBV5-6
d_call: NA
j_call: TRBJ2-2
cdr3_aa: CASSLGQAAYTGELFF
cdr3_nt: TGTGCCAGCAGCTTGGGCCAGGCGGCATATACCGGGGAGCTGTTTTTT

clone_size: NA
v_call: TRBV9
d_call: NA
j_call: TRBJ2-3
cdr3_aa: CASSVGPGTDTQYF
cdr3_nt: TGTGCCAGCAGCGTAGGACCGGGGACAGATACGCAGTATTTT

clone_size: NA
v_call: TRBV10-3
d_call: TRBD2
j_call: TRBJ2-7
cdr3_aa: CAISVGDYSYEQYF
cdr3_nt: TGTGCCATCAGTGTTGGGGACTATTCCTACGAGCAGTACTTC

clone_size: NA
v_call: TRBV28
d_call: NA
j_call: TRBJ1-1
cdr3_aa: CASKRVNAFF
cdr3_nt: TGTGCCAGCAAACGGGTCAACGCTTTCTTT

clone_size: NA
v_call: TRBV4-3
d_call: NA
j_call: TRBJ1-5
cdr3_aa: CASSQRQRGTFSNQPQHF
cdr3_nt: TGCGCCAGCAGCCAACGTCAGCGCGGGACCTTCAGCAATCAGCCCCAGCATTTT

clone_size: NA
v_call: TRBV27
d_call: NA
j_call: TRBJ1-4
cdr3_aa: CASSLGRAKEKLFF
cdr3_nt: TGTGCCAGCAGTTTAGGCAGGGCGAAGGAAAAACTGTTTTTT

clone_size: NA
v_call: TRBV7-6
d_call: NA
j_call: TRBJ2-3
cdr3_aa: CASSPIGGPKITDTQYF
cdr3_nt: TGTGCCAGCAGCCCCATAGGGGGACCCAAAATCACAGATACGCAGTATTTT

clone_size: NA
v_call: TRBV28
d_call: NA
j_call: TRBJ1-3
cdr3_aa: CASSLDNSGNTIYF
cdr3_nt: TGTGCCAGCAGTTTGGACAACTCTGGAAACACCATATATTTT

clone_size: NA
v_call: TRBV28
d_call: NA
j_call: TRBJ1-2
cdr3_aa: CASSRPRTSGSYGYTF
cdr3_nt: TGTGCCAGCAGTCGCCCCCGGACGTCCGGCAGCTATGGCTACACCTTC

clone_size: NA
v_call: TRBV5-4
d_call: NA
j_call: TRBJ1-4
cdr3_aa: CASSLRASGEKLFF
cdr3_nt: TGTGCCAGCAGCTTGCGGGCTTCGGGAGAAAAACTGTTTTTT

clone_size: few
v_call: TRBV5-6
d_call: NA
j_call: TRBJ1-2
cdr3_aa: CASRLSDLPLNGYTF
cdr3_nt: TGTGCCAGCAGATTGTCTGACCTCCCCTTGAATGGCTACACCTTC

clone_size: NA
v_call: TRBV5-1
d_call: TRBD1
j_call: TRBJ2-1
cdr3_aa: CASSLASGTGPNNEQFF
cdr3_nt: TGCGCCAGCAGCTTGGCCTCAGGGACAGGGCCCAACAATGAGCAGTTCTTC

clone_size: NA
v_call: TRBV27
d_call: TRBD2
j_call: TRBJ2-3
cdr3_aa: CASSLSGESTDTQYF
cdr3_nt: TGTGCCAGCAGTTTAAGCGGGGAAAGCACAGATACGCAGTATTTT

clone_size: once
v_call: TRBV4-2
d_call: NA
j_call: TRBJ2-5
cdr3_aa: CASSQGTEVEKTQYF
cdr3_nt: TGTGCCAGCAGCCAGGGAACCGAGGTAGAAAAGACCCAGTACTTC

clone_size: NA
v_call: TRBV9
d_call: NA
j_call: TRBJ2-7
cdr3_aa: CASSVGGGPYEQYF
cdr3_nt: TGTGCCAGCAGCGTAGGAGGGGGACCCTACGAGCAGTACTTC

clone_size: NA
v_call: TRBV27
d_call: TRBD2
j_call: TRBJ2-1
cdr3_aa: CASSYSGRAGEQFF
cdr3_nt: TGTGCCAGCAGTTACAGCGGGAGGGCCGGTGAGCAGTTCTTC

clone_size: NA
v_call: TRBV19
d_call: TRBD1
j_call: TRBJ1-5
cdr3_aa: CASSTDRGRIQPQHF
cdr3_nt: TGTGCCAGTAGTACCGACAGGGGGCGGATTCAGCCCCAGCATTTT

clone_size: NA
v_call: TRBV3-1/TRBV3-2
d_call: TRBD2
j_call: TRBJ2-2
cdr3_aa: CASSHRAGTSGSSAGELFF
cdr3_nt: TGTGCCAGCAGCCACCGAGCCGGGACTAGCGGGAGTTCGGCCGGGGAGCTGTTTTTT

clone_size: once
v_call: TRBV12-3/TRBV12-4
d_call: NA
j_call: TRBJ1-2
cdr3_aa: CASSLGTGDGYTF
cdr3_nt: TGTGCCAGCAGTTTAGGTACAGGTGACGGCTACACCTTC

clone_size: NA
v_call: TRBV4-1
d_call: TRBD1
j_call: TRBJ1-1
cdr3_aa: CASSQGYYRGPNTEAFF
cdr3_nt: TGCGCCAGCAGCCAAGGATATTACAGGGGACCGAACACTGAAGCTTTCTTT

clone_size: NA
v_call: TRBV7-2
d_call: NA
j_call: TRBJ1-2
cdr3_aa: CASSLSRIYGYTF
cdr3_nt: TGTGCCAGCAGCTTATCGAGGATCTATGGCTACACCTTC

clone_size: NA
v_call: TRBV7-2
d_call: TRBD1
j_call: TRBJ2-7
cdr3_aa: CASSLITGTGGEQYF
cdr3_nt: TGTGCCAGCAGCCTGATAACCGGGACAGGGGGCGAGCAGTACTTC

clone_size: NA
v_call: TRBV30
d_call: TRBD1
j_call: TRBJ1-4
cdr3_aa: CAWSLRQGKEKLFF
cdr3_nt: TGTGCCTGGAGTTTACGACAGGGGAAGGAAAAACTGTTTTTT

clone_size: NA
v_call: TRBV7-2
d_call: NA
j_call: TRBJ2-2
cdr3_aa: CASGGIRNTGELFF
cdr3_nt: TGTGCCAGCGGAGGCATTCGGAACACCGGGGAGCTGTTTTTT

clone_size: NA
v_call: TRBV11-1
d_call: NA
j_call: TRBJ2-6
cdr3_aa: CASSLGGTGANVLTF
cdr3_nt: TGTGCCAGCAGCTTAGGAGGGACCGGGGCCAACGTCCTGACTTTC

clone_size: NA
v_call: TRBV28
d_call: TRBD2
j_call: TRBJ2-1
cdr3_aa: CASSSAGEPYNEQFF
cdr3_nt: TGTGCCAGCAGTTCCGCGGGGGAACCGTACAATGAGCAGTTCTTC

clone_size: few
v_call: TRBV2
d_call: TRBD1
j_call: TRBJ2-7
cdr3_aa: CATPGQGREQYF
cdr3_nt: TGTGCCACTCCGGGACAGGGCCGCGAGCAGTACTTC

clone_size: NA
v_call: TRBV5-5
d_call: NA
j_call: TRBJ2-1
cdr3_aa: CASSLERRASGYNEQFF
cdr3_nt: TGTGCCAGCAGCTTGGAGCGTCGGGCGTCGGGGTACAATGAGCAGTTCTTC

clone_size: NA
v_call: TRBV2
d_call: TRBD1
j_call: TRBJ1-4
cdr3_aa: CASNRGTNEKLFF
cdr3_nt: TGTGCCAGTAACAGGGGAACTAATGAAAAACTGTTTTTT

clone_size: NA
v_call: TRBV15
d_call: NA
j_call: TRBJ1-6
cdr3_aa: CATSIRRQGDSPLHF
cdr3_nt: TGTGCCACCAGCATTAGAAGGCAGGGTGATTCACCCCTCCACTTT

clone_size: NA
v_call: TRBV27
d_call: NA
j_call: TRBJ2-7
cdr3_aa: CASSAWKALTYEQYF
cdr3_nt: TGTGCCAGCAGTGCCTGGAAAGCCCTTACCTACGAGCAGTACTTC

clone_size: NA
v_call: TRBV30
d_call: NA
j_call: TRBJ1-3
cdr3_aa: CAWTEGFRSSGNTIYF
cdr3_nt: TGTGCCTGGACCGAGGGGTTCAGAAGCTCTGGAAACACCATATATTTT

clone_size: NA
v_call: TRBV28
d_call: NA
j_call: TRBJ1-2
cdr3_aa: CASSLWVRGKDGYTF
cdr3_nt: TGTGCCAGCAGTTTATGGGTTAGGGGGAAGGATGGCTACACCTTC

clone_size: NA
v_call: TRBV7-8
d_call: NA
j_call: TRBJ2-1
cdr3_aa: CASSLGLGRSSYNEQFF
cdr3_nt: TGTGCCAGCAGCTTAGGTCTGGGCAGGAGCTCCTACAATGAGCAGTTCTTC

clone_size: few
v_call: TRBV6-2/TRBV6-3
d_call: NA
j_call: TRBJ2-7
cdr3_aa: CASSLDDSYEQYF
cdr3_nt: TGTGCCAGCAGTTTGGACGATTCCTACGAGCAGTACTTC

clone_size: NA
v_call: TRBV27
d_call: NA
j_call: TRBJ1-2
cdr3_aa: CASSFRQLNRHGYTF
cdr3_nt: TGTGCCAGCAGTTTCAGGCAGCTGAACAGGCATGGCTACACCTTC

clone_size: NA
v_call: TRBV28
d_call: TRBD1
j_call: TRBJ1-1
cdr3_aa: CASSSPRTGGRTEAFF
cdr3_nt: TGTGCCAGCAGTTCCCCCAGGACAGGGGGCAGGACTGAAGCTTTCTTT

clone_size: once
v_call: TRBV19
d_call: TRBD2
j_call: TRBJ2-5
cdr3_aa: CATGEGRGETQYF
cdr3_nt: TGTGCCACCGGGGAGGGTCGCGGGGAGACCCAGTACTTC

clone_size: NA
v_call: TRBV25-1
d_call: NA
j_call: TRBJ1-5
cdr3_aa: CASSDGAGSNQPQHF
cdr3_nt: TGTGCCAGCAGTGATGGAGCCGGGAGCAATCAGCCCCAGCATTTT

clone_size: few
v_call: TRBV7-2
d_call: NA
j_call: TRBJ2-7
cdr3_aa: CASSPGYEQYF
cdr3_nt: TGTGCCAGCAGCCCGGGCTACGAGCAGTACTTC